This T cell receptor beta chain was found in a study of blood T cell repertoires in COVID-19. Study as a whole: Acute and convalescent COVID-19 samples came from the United States, Italy and Spain.

TCRdb's copy holds only in-frame clones and misses some; the assay was immunoSEQ multiplex PCR. The sample lists about 230,000 clones; 81% were seen once. Sequenced input: peripheral blood. This receptor was obtained from an elderly woman with acute or convalescent COVID-19.

The CDR3, as DNA: TGCGCCAGCAGCTTGGGCGGGACGGCAGACACAGATACGCAGTATTTT. Its translation is CASSLGGTADTDTQYF. The chain links TRBV5-1 to TRBJ2-3, with a weak D call TRBD2 (6 bases). The CDR3 covers 16 residues. V lost 0 bases to trimming and J lost 2 bases, with 13 bases between them. The V gene's germline CDR1 is SGHRS and CDR2 YFSETQ.